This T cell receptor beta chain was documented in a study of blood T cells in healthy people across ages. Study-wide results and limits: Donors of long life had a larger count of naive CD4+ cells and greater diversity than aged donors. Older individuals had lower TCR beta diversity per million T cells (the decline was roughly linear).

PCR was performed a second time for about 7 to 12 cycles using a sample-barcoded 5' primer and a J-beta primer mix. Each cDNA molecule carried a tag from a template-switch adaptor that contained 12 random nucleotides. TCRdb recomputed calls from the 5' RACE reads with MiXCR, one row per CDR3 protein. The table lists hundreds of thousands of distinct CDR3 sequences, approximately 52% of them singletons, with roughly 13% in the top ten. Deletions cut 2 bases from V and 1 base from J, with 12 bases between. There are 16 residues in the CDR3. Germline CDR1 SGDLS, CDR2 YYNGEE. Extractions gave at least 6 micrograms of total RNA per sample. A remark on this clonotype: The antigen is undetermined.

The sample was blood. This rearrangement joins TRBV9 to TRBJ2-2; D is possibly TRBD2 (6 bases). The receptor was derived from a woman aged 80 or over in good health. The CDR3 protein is CASSVVSGRNTGELFF. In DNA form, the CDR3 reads TGTGCCAGCAGCGTGGTTAGCGGCAGGAACACCGGGGAGCTGTTTTTT. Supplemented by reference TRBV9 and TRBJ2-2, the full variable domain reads DSGVTQTPKHLITATGQRVTLRCSPRSGDLSVYWYQQSLDQGLQFLIQYYNGEERAKGNILERFSAQQFPDLHSELNLSSLELGDSALYFCASSVVSGRNTGELFFGEGSRLTVL.